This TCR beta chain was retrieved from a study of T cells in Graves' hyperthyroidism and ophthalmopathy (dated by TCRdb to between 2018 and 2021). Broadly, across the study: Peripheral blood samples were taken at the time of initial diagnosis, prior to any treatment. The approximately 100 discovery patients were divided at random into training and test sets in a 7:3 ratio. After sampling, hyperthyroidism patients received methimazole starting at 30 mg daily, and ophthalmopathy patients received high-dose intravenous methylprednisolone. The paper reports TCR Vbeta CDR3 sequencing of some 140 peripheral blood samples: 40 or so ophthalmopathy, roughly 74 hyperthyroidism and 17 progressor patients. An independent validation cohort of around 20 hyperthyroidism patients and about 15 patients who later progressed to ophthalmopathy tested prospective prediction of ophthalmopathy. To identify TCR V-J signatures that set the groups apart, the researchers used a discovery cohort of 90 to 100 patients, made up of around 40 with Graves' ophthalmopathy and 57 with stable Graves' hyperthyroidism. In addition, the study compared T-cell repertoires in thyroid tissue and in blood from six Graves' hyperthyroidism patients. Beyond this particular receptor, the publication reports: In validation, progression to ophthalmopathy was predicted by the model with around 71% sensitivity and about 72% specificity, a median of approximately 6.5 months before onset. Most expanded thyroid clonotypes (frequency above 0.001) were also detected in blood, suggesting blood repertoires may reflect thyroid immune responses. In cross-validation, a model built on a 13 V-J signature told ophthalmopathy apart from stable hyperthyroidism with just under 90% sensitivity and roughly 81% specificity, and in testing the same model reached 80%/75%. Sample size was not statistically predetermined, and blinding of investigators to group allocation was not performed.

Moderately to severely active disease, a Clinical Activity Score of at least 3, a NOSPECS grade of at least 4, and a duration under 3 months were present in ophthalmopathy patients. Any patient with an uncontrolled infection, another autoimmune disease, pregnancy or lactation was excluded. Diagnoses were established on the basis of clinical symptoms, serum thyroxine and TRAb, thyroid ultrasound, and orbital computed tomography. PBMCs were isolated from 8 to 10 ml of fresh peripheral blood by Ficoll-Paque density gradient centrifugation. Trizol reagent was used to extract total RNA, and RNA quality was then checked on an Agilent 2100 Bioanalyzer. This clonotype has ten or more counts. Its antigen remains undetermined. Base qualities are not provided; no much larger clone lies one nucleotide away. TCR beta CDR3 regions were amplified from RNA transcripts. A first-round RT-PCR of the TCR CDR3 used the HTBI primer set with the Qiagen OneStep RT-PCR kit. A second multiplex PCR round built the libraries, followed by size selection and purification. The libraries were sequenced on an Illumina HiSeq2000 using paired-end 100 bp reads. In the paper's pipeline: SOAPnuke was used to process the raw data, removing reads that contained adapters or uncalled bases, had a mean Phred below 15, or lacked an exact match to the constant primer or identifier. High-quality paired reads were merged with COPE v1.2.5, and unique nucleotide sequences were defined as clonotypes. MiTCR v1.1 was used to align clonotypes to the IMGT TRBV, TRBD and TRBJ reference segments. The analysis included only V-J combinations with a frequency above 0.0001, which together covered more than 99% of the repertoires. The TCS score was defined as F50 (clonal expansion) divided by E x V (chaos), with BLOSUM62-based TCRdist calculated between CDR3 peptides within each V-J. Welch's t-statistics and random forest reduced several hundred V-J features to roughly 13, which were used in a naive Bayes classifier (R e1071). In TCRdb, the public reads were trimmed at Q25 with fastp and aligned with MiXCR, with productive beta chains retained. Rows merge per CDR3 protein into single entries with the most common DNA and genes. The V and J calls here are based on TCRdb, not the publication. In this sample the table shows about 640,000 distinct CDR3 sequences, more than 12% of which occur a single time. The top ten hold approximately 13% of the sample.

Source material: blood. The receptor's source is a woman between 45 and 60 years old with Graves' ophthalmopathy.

CDR3 sequence: CASTPDRSYNEQFF. In nucleotides, the sequence is TGTGCCAGCACCCCGGACAGATCCTACAATGAGCAGTTCTTC. Recombination joined TRBV27 with TRBJ2-1; TRBD1 could be the D gene, as 6 bases match. V and J are truncated by 7 bases and 1 base respectively, leaving an intervening sequence of 11 bases. The CDR3 contains 14 residues, cysteine and phenylalanine counted. Of the read, only the CDR3 DNA is kept; its 42 bases are in frame from base 1. Reading the germline V gene (reference sequence) gives CDR1 MNHEY and CDR2 SMNVEV.